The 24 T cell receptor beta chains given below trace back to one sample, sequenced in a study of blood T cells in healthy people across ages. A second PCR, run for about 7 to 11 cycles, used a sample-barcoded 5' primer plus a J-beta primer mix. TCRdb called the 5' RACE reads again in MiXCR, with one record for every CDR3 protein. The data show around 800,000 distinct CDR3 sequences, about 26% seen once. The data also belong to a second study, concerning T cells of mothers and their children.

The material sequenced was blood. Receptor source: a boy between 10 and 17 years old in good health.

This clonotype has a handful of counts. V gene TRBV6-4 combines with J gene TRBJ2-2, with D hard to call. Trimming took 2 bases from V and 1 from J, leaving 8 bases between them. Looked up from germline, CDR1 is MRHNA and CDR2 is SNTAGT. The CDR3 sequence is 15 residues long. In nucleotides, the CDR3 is TGTGCCAGCAGTGACAGAAACCTGAACACCGGGGAGCTGTTTTTT. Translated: CASSDRNLNTGELFF.

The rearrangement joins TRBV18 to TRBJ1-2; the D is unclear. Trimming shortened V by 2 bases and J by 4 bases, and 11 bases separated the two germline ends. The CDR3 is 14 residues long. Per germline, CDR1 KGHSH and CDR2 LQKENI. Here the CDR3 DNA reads TGTGCCAGCTCACCAGATCTTTCTGGCTATGGCTACACCTTC. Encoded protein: CASSPDLSGYGYTF.

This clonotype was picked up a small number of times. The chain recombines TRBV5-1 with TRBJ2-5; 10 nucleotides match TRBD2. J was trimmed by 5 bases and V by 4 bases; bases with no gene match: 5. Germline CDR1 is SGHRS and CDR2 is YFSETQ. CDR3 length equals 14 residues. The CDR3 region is CASSEAGGPETQYF. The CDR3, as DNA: TGCGCCAGCAGCGAAGCGGGGGGGCCGGAGACCCAGTACTTC.

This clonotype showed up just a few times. DNA of the CDR3: TGTGCCATCCGGGACAGGGGGACCTACAATGAGCAGTTCTTC. This encodes CAIRDRGTYNEQFF. J is TRBJ2-1 and V is TRBV10-3, with 11 bases that match TRBD1. Germline values: CDR1 ENHRY, CDR2 SYGVKD. This CDR3 has 14 residues. V was clipped by 8 bases and J by 2 bases; unmatched bases: 2.

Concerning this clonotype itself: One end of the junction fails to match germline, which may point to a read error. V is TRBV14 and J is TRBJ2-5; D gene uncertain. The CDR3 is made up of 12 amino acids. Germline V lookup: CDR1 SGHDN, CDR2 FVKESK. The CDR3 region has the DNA TGTGCCAGCAGCCAAGACTACGAGAACCAGTACTTC. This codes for CASSQDYENQYF.

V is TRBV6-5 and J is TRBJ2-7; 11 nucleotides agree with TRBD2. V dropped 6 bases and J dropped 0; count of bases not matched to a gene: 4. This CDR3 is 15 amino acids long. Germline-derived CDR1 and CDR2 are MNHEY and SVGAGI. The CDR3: CASSRLAGTSYEQYF. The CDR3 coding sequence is TGTGCCAGCAGCCGACTAGCGGGGACCTCCTACGAGCAGTACTTC.

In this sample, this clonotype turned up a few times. The CDR3 is CASSLAGSGHTDTQYF. CDR3 nucleotides: TGCGCCAGCAGCTTGGCCGGAAGCGGACACACAGATACGCAGTATTTT. V is TRBV5-1 and J is TRBJ2-3; D tentatively reads TRBD1 or TRBD2 (5 bases each). With 0 bases removed from V and 2 bases from J, the gap between germline ends came to 13 bases. Germline assignment: CDR1 SGHRS and CDR2 YFSETQ. The CDR3 is 16 residues long.

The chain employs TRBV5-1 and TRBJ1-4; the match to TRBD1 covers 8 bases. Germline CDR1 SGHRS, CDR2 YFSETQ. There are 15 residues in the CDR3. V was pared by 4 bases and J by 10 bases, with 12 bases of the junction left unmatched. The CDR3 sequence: CASSEDGRGLGKLFF. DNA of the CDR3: TGCGCCAGCAGCGAGGACGGCAGGGGGCTGGGAAAACTGTTTTTT.

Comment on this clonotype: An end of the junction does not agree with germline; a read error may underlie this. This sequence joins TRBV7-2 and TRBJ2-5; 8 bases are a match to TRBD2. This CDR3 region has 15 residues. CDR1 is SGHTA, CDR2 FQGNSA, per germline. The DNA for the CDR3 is TGCGCCAGCAGCTCCATCGGGGGGGCCTTAGAGACCCAGTACTTC. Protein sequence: CASSSIGGALETQYF.

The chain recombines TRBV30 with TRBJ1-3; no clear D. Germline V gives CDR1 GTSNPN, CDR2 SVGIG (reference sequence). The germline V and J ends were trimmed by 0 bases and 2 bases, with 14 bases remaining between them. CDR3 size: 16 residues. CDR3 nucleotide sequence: TGTGCCTGGAGTGTACGACAAAAGGGTCCTGGAAACACCATATATTTT. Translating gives CAWSVRQKGPGNTIYF.

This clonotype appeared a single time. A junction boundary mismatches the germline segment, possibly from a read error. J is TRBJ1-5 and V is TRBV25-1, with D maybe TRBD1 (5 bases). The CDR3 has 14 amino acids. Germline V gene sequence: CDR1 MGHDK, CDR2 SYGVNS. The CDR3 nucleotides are TGTTCCAGCACCGACAGATTTAGCAATCAGCCCCAGCATTTT. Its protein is CSSTDRFSNQPQHF. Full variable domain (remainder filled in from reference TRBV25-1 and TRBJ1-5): EADIYQTPRYLVIGTGKKITLECSQTMGHDKMYWYQQDPGMELHLIHYSYGVNSTEKGDLSSESTVSRIRTEHFPLTLESARPSHTSQYLCSSTDRFSNQPQHFGDGTRLSIL.

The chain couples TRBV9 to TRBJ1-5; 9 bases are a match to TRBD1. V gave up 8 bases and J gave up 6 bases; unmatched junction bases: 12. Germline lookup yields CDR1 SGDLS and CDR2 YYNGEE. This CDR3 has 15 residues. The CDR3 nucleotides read TGTGCCAGATACAGGGGGCTGAGGGGGAGTCAGCCCCAGCATTTT. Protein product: CARYRGLRGSQPQHF.

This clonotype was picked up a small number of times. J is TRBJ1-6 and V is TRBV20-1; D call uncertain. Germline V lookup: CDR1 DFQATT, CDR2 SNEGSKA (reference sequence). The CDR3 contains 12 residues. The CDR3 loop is CSSQRAESPLHF. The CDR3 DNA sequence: TGCAGCTCCCAAAGGGCGGAATCACCCCTCCACTTT.

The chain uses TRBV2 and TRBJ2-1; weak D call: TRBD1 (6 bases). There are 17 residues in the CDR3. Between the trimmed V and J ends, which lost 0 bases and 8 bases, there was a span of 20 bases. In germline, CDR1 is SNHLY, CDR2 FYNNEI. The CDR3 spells CASSEAFPARGRDEQFF. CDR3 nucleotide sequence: TGTGCCAGCAGTGAAGCGTTTCCGGCCAGGGGACGCGATGAGCAGTTCTTC.

CDR3 sequence reads: CASSTQLGFNEKLFF. In DNA, the CDR3 is TGTGCCAGCAGTACCCAACTGGGGTTTAATGAAAAACTGTTTTTT. The gene calls are TRBV6-6 and TRBJ1-4; D not certain. CDR1 and CDR2 from the germline V gene are MNHNY and SVGAGI (reference sequence). The CDR3 runs to 15 residues. V lost 5 bases and J lost 4, with 14 bases in between.

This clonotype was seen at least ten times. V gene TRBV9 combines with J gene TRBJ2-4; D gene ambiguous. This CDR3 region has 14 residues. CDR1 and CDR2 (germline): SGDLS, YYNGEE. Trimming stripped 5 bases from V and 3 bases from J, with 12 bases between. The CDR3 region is CASSSFEGKNIQYF. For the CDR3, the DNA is TGTGCCAGCAGTTCCTTTGAAGGCAAAAACATTCAGTACTTC. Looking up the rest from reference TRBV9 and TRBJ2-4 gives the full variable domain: DSGVTQTPKHLITATGQRVTLRCSPRSGDLSVYWYQQSLDQGLQFLIQYYNGEERAKGNILERFSAQQFPDLHSELNLSSLELGDSALYFCASSSFEGKNIQYFGAGTRLSVL.

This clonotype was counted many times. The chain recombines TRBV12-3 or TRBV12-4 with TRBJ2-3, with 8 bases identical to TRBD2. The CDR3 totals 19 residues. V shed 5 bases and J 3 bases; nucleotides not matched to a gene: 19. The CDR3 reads CASSLRVRRYTGGTDTQYF. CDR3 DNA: TGTGCCAGCAGTCTACGAGTGCGGCGGTACACGGGGGGGACAGATACGCAGTATTTT.

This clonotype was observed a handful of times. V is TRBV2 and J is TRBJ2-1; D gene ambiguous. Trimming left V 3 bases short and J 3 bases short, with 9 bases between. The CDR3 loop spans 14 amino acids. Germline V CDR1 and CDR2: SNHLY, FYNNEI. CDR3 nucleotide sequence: TGTGCCAGCAGTGACAGAGTCTACTACAATGAGCAGTTCTTC. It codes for CASSDRVYYNEQFF. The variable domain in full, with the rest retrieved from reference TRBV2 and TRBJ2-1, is EPEVTQTPSHQVTQMGQEVILRCVPISNHLYFYWYRQILGQKVEFLVSFYNNEISEKSEIFDDQFSVERPDGSNFTLKIRSTKLEDSAMYFCASSDRVYYNEQFFGPGTRLTVL.

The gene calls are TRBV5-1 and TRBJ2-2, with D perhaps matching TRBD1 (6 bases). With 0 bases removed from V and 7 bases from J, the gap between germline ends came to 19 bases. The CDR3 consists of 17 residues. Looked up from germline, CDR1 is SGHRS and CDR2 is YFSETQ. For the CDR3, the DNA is TGCGCCAGCAGCTTGGAGGGGGTCAACAGAAAGATCGGGGAGCTGTTTTTT. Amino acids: CASSLEGVNRKIGELFF.

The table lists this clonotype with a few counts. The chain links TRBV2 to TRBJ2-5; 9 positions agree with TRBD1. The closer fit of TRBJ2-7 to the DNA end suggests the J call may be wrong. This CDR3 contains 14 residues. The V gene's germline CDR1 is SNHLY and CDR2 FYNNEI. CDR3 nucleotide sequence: TGTGCCAGCAGTCCGGGACAGGGTCACTACGAGCAGTACTTC. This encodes CASSPGQGHYEQYF.

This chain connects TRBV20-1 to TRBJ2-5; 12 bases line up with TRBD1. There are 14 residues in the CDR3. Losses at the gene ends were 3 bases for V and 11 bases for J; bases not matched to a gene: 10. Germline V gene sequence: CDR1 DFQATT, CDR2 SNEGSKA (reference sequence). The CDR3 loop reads CSASTGQGAREQYF. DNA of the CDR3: TGCAGTGCTAGCACGGGACAGGGGGCTAGAGAGCAGTACTTC.

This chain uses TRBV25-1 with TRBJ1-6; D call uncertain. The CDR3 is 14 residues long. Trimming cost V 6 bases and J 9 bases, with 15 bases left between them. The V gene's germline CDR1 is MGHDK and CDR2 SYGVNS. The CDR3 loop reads CASRGLRSSSPLHF. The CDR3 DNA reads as TGTGCCAGCAGGGGCCTTAGGTCTAGTTCACCCCTCCACTTT.

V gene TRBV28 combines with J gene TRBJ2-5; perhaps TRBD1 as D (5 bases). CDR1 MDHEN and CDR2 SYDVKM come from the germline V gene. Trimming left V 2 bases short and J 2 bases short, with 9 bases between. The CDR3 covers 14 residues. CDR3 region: CASSLHRWQETQYF. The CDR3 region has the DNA TGTGCCAGCAGTTTACACAGGTGGCAAGAGACCCAGTACTTC.

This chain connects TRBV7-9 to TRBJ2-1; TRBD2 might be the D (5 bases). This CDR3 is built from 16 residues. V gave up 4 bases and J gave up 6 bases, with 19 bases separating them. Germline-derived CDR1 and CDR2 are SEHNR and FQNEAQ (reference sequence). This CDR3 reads CASSSGVSRRSNEQFF. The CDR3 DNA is TGTGCCAGCAGCTCCGGGGTCTCGCGGAGGAGCAATGAGCAGTTCTTC.